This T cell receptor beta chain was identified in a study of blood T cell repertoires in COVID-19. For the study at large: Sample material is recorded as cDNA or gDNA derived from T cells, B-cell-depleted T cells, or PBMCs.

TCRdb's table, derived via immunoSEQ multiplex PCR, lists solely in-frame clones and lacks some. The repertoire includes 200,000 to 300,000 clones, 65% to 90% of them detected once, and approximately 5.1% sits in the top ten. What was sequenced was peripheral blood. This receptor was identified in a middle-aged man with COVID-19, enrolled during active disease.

In DNA, the CDR3 is TGCGCCAGCAGCCTGACAGGGGGAAGGGGTGAAAAACTGTTTTTT. It encodes CASSLTGGRGEKLFF. The chain has TRBV5-1 and TRBJ1-4; 9 positions match TRBD1. With V trimmed by 4 bases and J by 7 bases, 8 bases remained unmatched. Germline lookup yields CDR1 SGHRS and CDR2 YFSETQ. This CDR3 has 15 amino acids.